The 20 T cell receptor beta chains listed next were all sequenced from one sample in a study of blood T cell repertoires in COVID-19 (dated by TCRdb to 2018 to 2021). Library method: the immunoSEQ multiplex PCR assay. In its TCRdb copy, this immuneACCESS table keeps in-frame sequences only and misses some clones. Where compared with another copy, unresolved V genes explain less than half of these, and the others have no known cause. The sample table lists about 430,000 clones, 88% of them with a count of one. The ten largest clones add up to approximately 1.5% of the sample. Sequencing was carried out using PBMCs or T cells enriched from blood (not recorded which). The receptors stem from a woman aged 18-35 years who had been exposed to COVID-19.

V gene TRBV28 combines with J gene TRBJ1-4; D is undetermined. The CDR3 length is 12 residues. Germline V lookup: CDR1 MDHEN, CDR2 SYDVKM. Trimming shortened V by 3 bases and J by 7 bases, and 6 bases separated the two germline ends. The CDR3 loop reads CASSLLSEKLFF. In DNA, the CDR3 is TGTGCCAGCAGTTTGCTCAGTGAAAAACTGTTTTTT.

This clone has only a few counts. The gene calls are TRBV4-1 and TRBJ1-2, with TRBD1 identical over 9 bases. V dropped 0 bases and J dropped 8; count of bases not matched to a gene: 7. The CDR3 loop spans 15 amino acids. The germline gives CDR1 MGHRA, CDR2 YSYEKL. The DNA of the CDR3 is TGCGCCAGCAGCCAAGACCCGGGACAGGGAGGAGGCTACACCTTC. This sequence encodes CASSQDPGQGGGYTF.

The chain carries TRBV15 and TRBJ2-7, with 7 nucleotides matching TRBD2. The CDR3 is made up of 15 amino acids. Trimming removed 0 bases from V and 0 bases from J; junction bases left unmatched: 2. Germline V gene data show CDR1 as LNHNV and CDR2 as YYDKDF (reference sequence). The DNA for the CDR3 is TGTGCCACCAGCAGAGATCGGACTAGCTCCTACGAGCAGTACTTC. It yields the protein CATSRDRTSSYEQYF.

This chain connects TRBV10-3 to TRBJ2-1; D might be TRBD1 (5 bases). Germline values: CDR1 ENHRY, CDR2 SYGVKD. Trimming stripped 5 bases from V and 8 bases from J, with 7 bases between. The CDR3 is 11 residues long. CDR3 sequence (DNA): TGTGCCATCAGTCTAGGGGATGAGCAGTTCTTC. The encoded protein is CAISLGDEQFF.

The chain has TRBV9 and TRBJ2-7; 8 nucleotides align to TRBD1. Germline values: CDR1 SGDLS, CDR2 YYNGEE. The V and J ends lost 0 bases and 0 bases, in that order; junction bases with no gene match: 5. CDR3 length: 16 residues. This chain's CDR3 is CASSVEGTGISYEQYF. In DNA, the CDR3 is TGTGCCAGCAGCGTAGAGGGGACAGGTATCTCCTACGAGCAGTACTTC.

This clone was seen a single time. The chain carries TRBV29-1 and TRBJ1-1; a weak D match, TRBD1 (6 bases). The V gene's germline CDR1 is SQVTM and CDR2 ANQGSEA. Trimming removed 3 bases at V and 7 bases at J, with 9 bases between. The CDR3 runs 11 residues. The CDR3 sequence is CSVEGAREAFF. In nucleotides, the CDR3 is TGCAGCGTTGAGGGGGCTCGTGAAGCTTTCTTT. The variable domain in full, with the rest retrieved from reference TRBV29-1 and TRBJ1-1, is SAVISQKPSRDICQRGTSLTIQCQVDSQVTMMFWYRQQPGQSLTLIATANQGSEATYESGFVIDKFPISRPNLTFSTLTVSNMSPEDSSIYLCSVEGAREAFFGQGTRLTVV.

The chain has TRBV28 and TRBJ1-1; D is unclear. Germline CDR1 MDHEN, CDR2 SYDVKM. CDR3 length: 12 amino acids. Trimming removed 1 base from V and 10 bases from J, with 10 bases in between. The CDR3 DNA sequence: TGTGCCAGCAGTTTATTACAGACCCGAGCTTTCTTT. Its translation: CASSLLQTRAFF.

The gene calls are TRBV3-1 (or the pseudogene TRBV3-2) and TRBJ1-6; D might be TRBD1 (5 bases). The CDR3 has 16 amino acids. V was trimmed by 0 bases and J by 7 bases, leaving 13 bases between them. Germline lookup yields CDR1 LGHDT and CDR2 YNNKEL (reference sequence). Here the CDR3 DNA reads TGTGCCAGCAGCCAAGATGCCGGGGGTTACAATTCACCCCTCCACTTT. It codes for CASSQDAGGYNSPLHF.

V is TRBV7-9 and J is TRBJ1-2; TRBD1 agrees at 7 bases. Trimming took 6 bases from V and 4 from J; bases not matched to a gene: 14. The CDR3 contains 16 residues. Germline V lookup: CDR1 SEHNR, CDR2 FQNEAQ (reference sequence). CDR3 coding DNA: TGTGCCAGCAGTCCCCAGGGGACAGTCGGAGGCTATGGCTACACCTTC. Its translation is CASSPQGTVGGYGYTF.

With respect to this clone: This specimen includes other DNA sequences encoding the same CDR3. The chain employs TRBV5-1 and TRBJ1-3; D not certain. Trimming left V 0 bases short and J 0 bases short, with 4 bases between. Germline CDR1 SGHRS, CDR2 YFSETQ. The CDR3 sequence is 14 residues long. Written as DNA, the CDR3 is TGCGCCAGCAGCTTGGATAGCTCTGGAAACACCATATATTTT. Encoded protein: CASSLDSSGNTIYF.

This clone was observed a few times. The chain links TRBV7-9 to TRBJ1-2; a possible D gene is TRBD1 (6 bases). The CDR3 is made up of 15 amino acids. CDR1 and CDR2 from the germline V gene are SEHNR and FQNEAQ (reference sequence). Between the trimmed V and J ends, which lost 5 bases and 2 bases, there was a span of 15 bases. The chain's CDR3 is CASSNPGHRNYGYTF. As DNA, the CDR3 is TGTGCCAGCAGCAACCCGGGACACCGAAACTATGGCTACACCTTC.

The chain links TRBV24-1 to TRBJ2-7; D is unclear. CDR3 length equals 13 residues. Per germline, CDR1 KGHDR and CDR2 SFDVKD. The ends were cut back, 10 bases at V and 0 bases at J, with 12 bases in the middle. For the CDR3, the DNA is TGTGCCACTTGTCGTCACAGCTCCTACGAGCAGTACTTC. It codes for CATCRHSSYEQYF.

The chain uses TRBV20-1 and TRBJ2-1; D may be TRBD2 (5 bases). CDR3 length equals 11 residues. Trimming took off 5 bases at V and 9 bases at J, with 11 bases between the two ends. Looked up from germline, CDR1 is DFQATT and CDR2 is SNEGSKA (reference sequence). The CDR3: CSAPGSGEQFF. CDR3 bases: TGCAGTGCTCCGGGGTCGGGTGAGCAGTTCTTC.

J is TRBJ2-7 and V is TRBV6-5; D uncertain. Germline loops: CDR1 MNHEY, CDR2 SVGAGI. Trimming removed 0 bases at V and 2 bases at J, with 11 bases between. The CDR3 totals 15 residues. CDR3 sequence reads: CASSYSFGSPYEQYF. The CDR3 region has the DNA TGTGCCAGCAGTTACTCTTTTGGCAGTCCCTACGAGCAGTACTTC.

As DNA, the CDR3 is TGTGCCAGCAGATACAGGGATGGCTACACCTTC. It translates to CASRYRDGYTF. The V call is TRBV27, the J call TRBJ1-2, with a weak D call TRBD1 (6 bases). The V gene lost 6 bases and the J gene lost 6 bases, with 8 bases spanning the gap. The CDR3 runs to 11 residues. Per germline, CDR1 MNHEY and CDR2 SMNVEV (reference sequence).

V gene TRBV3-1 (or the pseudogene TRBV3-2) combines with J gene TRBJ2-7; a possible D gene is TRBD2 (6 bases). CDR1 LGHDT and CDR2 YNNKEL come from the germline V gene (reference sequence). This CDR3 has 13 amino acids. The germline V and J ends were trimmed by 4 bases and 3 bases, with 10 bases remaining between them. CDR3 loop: CASSRVADYEQYF. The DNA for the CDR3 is TGTGCCAGCAGCCGAGTAGCGGACTACGAGCAGTACTTC.

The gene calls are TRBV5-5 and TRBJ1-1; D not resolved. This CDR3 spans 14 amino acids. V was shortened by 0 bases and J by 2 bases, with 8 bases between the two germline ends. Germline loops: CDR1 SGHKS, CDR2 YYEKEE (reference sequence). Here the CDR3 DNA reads TGTGCCAGCAGCTTGGCGGTCCCCAACACTGAAGCTTTCTTT. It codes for CASSLAVPNTEAFF.

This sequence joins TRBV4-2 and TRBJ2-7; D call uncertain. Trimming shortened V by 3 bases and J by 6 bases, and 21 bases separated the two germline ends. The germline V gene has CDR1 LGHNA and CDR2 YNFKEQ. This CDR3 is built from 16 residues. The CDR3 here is CASSHGLAREPFEQYF. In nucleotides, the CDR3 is TGTGCCAGCAGCCACGGATTAGCCAGAGAGCCGTTCGAGCAGTACTTC.

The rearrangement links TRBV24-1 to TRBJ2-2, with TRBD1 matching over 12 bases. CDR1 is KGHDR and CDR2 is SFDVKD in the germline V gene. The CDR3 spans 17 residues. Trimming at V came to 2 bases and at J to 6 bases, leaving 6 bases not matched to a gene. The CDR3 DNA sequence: TGTGCCACCAGTGATTCCCGAGGGACAGGGGGCTCCGGGGAGCTGTTTTTT. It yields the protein CATSDSRGTGGSGELFF.

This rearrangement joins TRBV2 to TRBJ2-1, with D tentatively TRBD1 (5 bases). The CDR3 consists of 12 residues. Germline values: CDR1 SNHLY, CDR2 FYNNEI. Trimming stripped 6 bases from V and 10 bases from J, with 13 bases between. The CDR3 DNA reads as TGTGCCAGCAGCGCAGGGTACGTAGAGCAGTTCTTC. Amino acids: CASSAGYVEQFF.